This entry is about one T cell receptor beta chain. Here immunoSEQ multiplex PCR was the method, and the copy in TCRdb shows in-frame clones only, minus some. The sample lists fewer than 350,000 clones; approximately 85% were seen once. These data originate in a study of blood T cell repertoires in COVID-19. Study-level background: Italy, Spain and the United States were the sources of the convalescent and acute COVID-19 samples.

The source of this sequence is a man in his thirties or forties who had recovered from COVID-19. Source material: PBMCs or T cells enriched from blood (not recorded which).

The CDR3 coding sequence is TGTGCCAGCACCACAAGAAGGGATATAGGGGACATTCAGTACTTC. Its protein is CASTTRRDIGDIQYF. The chain employs TRBV21-1 and TRBJ2-4; TRBD1, the table's D call, lacks a check against the DNA. TRBV21-1 is a listed pseudogene. The CDR3 is 15 amino acids.